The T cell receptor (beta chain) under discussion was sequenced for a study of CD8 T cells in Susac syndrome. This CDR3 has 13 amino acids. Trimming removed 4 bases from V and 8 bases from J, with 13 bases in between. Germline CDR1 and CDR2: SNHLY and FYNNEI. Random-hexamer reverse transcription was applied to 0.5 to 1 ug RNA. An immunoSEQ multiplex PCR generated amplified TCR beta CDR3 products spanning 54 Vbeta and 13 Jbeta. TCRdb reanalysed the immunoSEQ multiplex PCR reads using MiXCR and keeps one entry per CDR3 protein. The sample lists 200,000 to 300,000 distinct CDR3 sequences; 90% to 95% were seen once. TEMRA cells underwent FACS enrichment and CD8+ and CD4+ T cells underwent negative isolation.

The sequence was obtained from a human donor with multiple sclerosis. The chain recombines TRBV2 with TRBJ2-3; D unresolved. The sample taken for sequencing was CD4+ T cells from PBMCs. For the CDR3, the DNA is TGTGCCAGCAGTGTCGGAACCACCGTTACGCAGTATTTT. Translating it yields CASSVGTTVTQYF.